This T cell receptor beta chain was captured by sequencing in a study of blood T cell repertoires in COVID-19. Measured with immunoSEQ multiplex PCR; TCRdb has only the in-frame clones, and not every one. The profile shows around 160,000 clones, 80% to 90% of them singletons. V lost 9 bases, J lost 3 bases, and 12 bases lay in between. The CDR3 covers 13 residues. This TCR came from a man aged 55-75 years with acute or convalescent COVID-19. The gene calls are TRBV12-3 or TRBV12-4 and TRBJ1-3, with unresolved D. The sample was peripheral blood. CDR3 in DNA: TGTGCCAGTCGCGGGGTGATTGGAAACACCATATATTTT. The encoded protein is CASRGVIGNTIYF.